The T cell receptor (beta chain) under discussion was sequenced for a study of blood T cell repertoires in COVID-19. Study summary: T cells, B-cell-depleted T cells, or PBMCs provided the cDNA or gDNA that served as material.

TCRdb's copy holds only in-frame clones and misses some; the assay was immunoSEQ multiplex PCR. The sample records 250,000 or so clones, approximately 80% being singletons. This CDR3 region has 15 residues. Specimen: peripheral blood. The genes are TRBV21-1 and TRBJ1-5; the table's D call TRBD1 went unverified against the DNA. TRBV21-1 is recorded as a pseudogene. This clonotype was obtained from a man at least 80 years old with acute or convalescent COVID-19. Written as DNA, the CDR3 is TGTGCCAGCAGAGGATTGACAGGGAAAGATCAGCCCCAGCATTTT. It translates to CASRGLTGKDQPQHF.